Listed below are T cell receptor beta chains from one sample, sequenced in a study of blood T cell repertoires in COVID-19. The repertoire was sequenced with immunoSEQ multiplex PCR; TCRdb's copy has only in-frame clones and lacks some. Of about 98,000 clones listed, approximately 86% were seen once; the top ten hold roughly 11%. Sequenced input: peripheral blood. These receptors were taken from a man between 65 and 85 years old with active or convalescent COVID-19. The CDR3 runs from the conserved cysteine through the conserved F or W. A D gene is named only where the DNA matches it firmly. Clone size is shown for a subset of rows, as once, few, many or a class of expanded clone.

NA	NA	TRBV10-1	TRBJ1-2	CASSPNRVGGYTF	TGCGCCAGCAGCCCCAACAGGGTGGGCGGCTACACCTTC
NA	TRBD1	TRBV10-3	TRBJ1-1	CAISTQGGNTEAFF	TGTGCCATCAGTACCCAGGGGGGGAACACTGAAGCTTTCTTT
NA	NA	TRBV6-5	TRBJ1-2	CASTERETLNYGYTF	TGTGCCAGCACCGAAAGGGAGACACTTAACTATGGCTACACCTTC
NA	TRBD1	TRBV5-5	TRBJ2-3	CASSLNRGSTDTQYF	TGTGCCAGCAGCCTCAACAGGGGAAGCACAGATACGCAGTATTTT
NA	NA	TRBV20-1	TRBJ1-2	CSARGANGYTF	TGCAGTGCTAGAGGGGCTAATGGCTACACCTTC
NA	TRBD1	TRBV19	TRBJ1-5	CASAKGQSNQPQHF	TGTGCCAGTGCGAAGGGACAGAGCAATCAGCCCCAGCATTTT
NA	TRBD1	TRBV10-3	TRBJ2-1	CAISESRTGDNEQFF	TGTGCCATCAGTGAGTCTCGGACAGGCGACAATGAGCAGTTCTTC
NA	TRBD1	TRBV29-1	TRBJ2-5	CSVEARDRETQYF	TGCAGCGTTGAAGCCCGGGACAGAGAGACCCAGTACTTC
NA	NA	TRBV20-1	TRBJ2-1	CSASSGHEQFF	TGCAGTGCTAGTTCCGGTCATGAGCAGTTCTTC
NA	NA	TRBV18	TRBJ1-4	CASSPQRGTNEKLFF	TGTGCCAGCTCACCACAACGGGGGACTAATGAAAAACTGTTTTTT
once	NA	TRBV30	TRBJ1-5	CAWSGRDGQPQHF	TGTGCCTGGAGTGGCAGGGATGGGCAGCCCCAGCATTTT
NA	NA	TRBV16	TRBJ2-5	CASSQPGYEETQYF	TGTGCCAGCAGCCAACCAGGGTACGAAGAGACCCAGTACTTC
NA	NA	TRBV7-8	TRBJ1-1	CASSLAQGWTEAFF	TGTGCCAGCAGCTTAGCTCAGGGGTGGACTGAAGCTTTCTTT
NA	TRBD1	TRBV18	TRBJ2-5	CASSLRQGAQETQYF	TGTGCCAGCTCACTACGACAGGGTGCGCAAGAGACCCAGTACTTC
NA	NA	TRBV5-1	TRBJ2-7	CASGTLGTQYEQYF	TGCGCCAGCGGGACTCTGGGAACTCAATACGAGCAGTACTTC
many	NA	TRBV7-9	TRBJ2-2	CASSPVGAGELFF	TGTGCCAGCAGCCCCGTAGGGGCCGGGGAGCTGTTTTTT
NA	NA	TRBV4-2	TRBJ1-1	CASSQEPQGTEAFF	TGTGCCAGCAGCCAAGAACCCCAGGGGACGGAAGCTTTCTTT
few	TRBD2	TRBV4-3	TRBJ2-7	CASSQLNSGGTPYEQYF	TGCGCCAGCAGCCAACTCAATAGCGGGGGAACACCCTACGAGCAGTACTTC
NA	NA	TRBV2	TRBJ2-7	CASSAKGVGEQYF	TGTGCCAGCAGTGCCAAGGGGGTCGGCGAGCAGTACTTC
NA	NA	TRBV7-8	TRBJ2-3	CATSQGGGTDTQYF	TGTGCCACCTCCCAGGGGGGTGGCACAGATACGCAGTATTTT
NA	TRBD1	TRBV2	TRBJ1-6	CATGTGENSPLHF	TGTGCCACCGGGACAGGGGAAAATTCACCCCTCCACTTT
few	TRBD1	TRBV5-1	TRBJ1-2	CASSLAGTGDGYTF	TGCGCCAGCAGCTTGGCGGGGACAGGGGACGGCTACACCTTC
NA	NA	TRBV10-1	TRBJ1-1	CASKDSLNTEAFF	TGCGCCAGTAAGGACAGCCTGAACACTGAAGCTTTCTTT
NA	NA	TRBV29-1	TRBJ2-1	CSVAGYNEQFF	TGCAGCGTTGCAGGGTACAATGAGCAGTTCTTC
NA	NA	TRBV9	TRBJ1-1	CASSPGGRTEAFF	TGTGCCAGCAGCCCCGGGGGGAGAACTGAAGCTTTCTTT
NA	NA	TRBV21-1	TRBJ1-1	CASSIRTGKNTMNTEAFF	TGTGCCAGCAGCATCCGGACAGGGAAAAATACAATGAACACTGAAGCTTTCTTT
NA	NA	TRBV3-1/TRBV3-2	TRBJ1-3	CASSQSTGLFSSGNTIYF	TGTGCCAGCAGCCAATCTACGGGACTTTTTAGCTCTGGAAACACCATATATTTT
NA	NA	TRBV27	TRBJ1-2	CASRLTVLGGYGYTF	TGTGCCAGCAGATTAACCGTCCTCGGGGGGTATGGCTACACCTTC
NA	NA	TRBV6-2/TRBV6-3	TRBJ1-2	CASSYSRAPGPGTF	TGTGCCAGCAGTTACTCGAGGGCCCCTGGGCCGGGCACCTTC
NA	TRBD1	TRBV5-4	TRBJ1-2	CASSLGARGSLNYGYTF	TGTGCCAGCAGCTTGGGAGCCAGGGGGTCCCTTAACTATGGCTACACCTTC
few	NA	TRBV3-1/TRBV3-2	TRBJ2-3	CASSRGGQDTQYF	TGTGCCAGCAGTCGCGGCGGGCAAGATACGCAGTATTTT
few	NA	TRBV11-2	TRBJ2-7	CASSLGHVGLYEQYF	TGTGCCAGCAGCCTGGGACACGTAGGCCTCTACGAGCAGTACTTC
NA	NA	TRBV6-1	TRBJ2-7	CASSERASGELHEQYF	TGTGCCAGCAGTGAAAGGGCCTCAGGGGAACTCCACGAGCAGTACTTC
NA	NA	TRBV6-2/TRBV6-3	TRBJ1-1	CASSYSSGNLNTEAFF	TGTGCCAGCAGTTACTCATCGGGAAACTTGAACACTGAAGCTTTCTTT
NA	NA	TRBV6-4	TRBJ1-2	CASSPSRAREGYTF	TGTGCCAGCAGCCCAAGCCGGGCCCGGGAGGGCTACACCTTC
NA	NA	TRBV7-9	TRBJ1-2	CASSAMDGLYGYTF	TGTGCCAGCAGCGCAATGGACGGACTATATGGCTACACCTTC
NA	NA	TRBV4-1	TRBJ2-7	CASSQDPLGEQYF	TGCGCCAGCAGCCAAGACCCGCTCGGCGAGCAGTACTTC
NA	NA	TRBV7-2	TRBJ2-2	CASSLEAGTIGELFF	TGTGCCAGCAGCTTAGAAGCGGGCACTATCGGGGAGCTGTTTTTT
NA	NA	TRBV18	TRBJ1-5	CASSPQSGDQPQHF	TGTGCCAGCTCACCACAGTCAGGGGATCAGCCCCAGCATTTT
NA	NA	TRBV24-1	TRBJ2-1	CATSDTREQFF	TGTGCCACCAGTGATACCCGGGAGCAGTTCTTC
NA	NA	TRBV2	TRBJ1-1	CASSVRRQSLEAFF	TGTGCCAGCAGTGTTCGGAGACAGTCCCTGGAAGCTTTCTTT
NA	TRBD1	TRBV6-1	TRBJ2-2	CASSEGTGLTGELFF	TGTGCCAGCAGTGAGGGGACAGGGCTCACCGGGGAGCTGTTTTTT
NA	NA	TRBV18	TRBJ1-2	CASSAGRTKNYGYTF	TGTGCCAGCTCAGCGGGGAGGACGAAGAACTATGGCTACACCTTC
once	NA	TRBV21-1	TRBJ1-5	CASSKGGARFGQPQHF	TGTGCCAGCAGCAAAGGTGGGGCCAGATTTGGTCAGCCCCAGCATTTT
NA	NA	TRBV15	TRBJ1-6	CATSSEGAYNSPLHF	TGTGCCACCAGCAGCGAAGGGGCCTATAATTCACCCCTCCACTTT
NA	NA	TRBV7-9	TRBJ2-3	CASSLRFSETSTDTQYF	TGTGCCAGCAGCTTACGGTTTAGCGAAACTAGCACAGATACGCAGTATTTT
NA	TRBD1	TRBV6-5	TRBJ1-2	CASSYADRAYGYTF	TGTGCCAGCAGTTACGCTGACAGGGCTTATGGCTACACCTTC
NA	TRBD2	TRBV12-3/TRBV12-4	TRBJ2-1	CASTDSGGQQFF	TGTGCCAGCACCGATAGCGGGGGCCAGCAGTTCTTC
NA	NA	TRBV6-6	TRBJ1-5	CASRPPGHNNQPQHF	TGTGCCAGCAGGCCCCCGGGACACAACAATCAGCCCCAGCATTTT
NA	NA	TRBV18	TRBJ2-3	CASSPRGGTDTQYF	TGTGCCAGCTCACCACGGGGGGGCACAGATACGCAGTATTTT
few	TRBD2	TRBV29-1	TRBJ2-5	CSADRSGVGAQYF	TGCAGCGCGGATAGGAGCGGGGTAGGGGCCCAGTACTTC